These 32 T cell receptor beta chains were all obtained from the same sample, sequenced in a study of T cell responses to AZD1222 COVID-19 vaccine. Data came from immunoSEQ multiplex PCR; TCRdb stores just in-frame clones and leaves some out. In the table there are around 73,000 clones, nearly 90% of which are singletons. The material was peripheral blood, obtained 28 days after the second AZD1222 dose. The receptors derive from an adult who received the AZD1222 COVID-19 vaccine.

This sequence joins TRBV6-6 and TRBJ1-6; D not resolved. V was pared by 6 bases and J by 7 bases, with 4 bases between. Germline V gives CDR1 MNHNY, CDR2 SVGAGI (reference sequence). The CDR3 runs to 11 residues. This CDR3 is CASSHNSPLHF. The CDR3 region has the DNA TGTGCCAGCAGCCACAATTCACCCCTCCACTTT.

The chain joins TRBV19 to TRBJ1-1; D gene ambiguous. This CDR3 has 15 amino acids. Germline CDR1 and CDR2: LNHDA and SQIVND (reference sequence). Between the trimmed V and J ends, which lost 4 bases and 0 bases, there was a span of 12 bases. The chain's CDR3 is CASSRYSALNTEAFF. CDR3 DNA sequence: TGTGCCAGTAGTAGATACAGTGCATTGAACACTGAAGCTTTCTTT. The complete variable domain, with remaining parts taken from reference TRBV19 and TRBJ1-1, reads DGGITQSPKYLFRKEGQNVTLSCEQNLNHDAMYWYRQDPGQGLRLIYYSQIVNDFQKGDIAEGYSVSREKKESFPLTVTSAQKNPTAFYLCASSRYSALNTEAFFGQGTRLTVV.

The gene calls are TRBV19 and TRBJ2-3; 9 bases agree with TRBD2. Trimming took 8 bases from V and 0 from J; bases not matched to a gene: 6. The V gene's germline CDR1 is LNHDA and CDR2 SQIVND (reference sequence). There are 15 residues in the CDR3. The CDR3 bases are TGTGCCAGTGACAGCGGGGGGCTGAGCACAGATACGCAGTATTTT. Its protein product is CASDSGGLSTDTQYF.

This clone was counted a single time. The chain recombines TRBV19 with TRBJ2-2; 9 positions match TRBD1. From germline, CDR1 is LNHDA and CDR2 SQIVND (reference sequence). V gave up 4 bases and J gave up 0 bases; unmatched junction bases: 3. CDR3 length: 16 residues. The CDR3 here is CASSKGTGTNTGELFF. CDR3 bases: TGTGCCAGTAGTAAAGGGACAGGGACGAACACCGGGGAGCTGTTTTTT.

In nucleotides, the CDR3 is TGTGCCAGCAGCCCAGTGGGGGGACAGCGAAGGAATAGCAATCAGCCCCAGCATTTT. Its translation is CASSPVGGQRRNSNQPQHF. The rearrangement uses TRBV7-6 and TRBJ1-5, with 7 bases aligning to TRBD1. Per germline, CDR1 SGHVS and CDR2 FNYEAQ. After removal of 5 bases from V and 0 bases from J, the junction contained 16 bases not matched to a gene. The CDR3 extends over 19 amino acids.

The chain joins TRBV19 to TRBJ1-1, with 7 bases aligning to TRBD1. Germline CDR1 LNHDA, CDR2 SQIVND (reference sequence). The ends lost 6 bases at V and 6 bases at J; junction bases unmatched: 13. This CDR3 is 15 amino acids long. DNA for the CDR3: TGTGCCAGTAGAGGGGGCGCGCGTGTGAGCGCTGAAGCTTTCTTT. Amino acids: CASRGGARVSAEAFF.

A few counts support this clone. The V and J genes are TRBV6-2 or TRBV6-3 and TRBJ2-5; TRBD1 is a possible D gene (6 bases). The germline V gene has CDR1 MNHEY and CDR2 SVGEGT. Trimming left V 6 bases short and J 2 bases short, with 10 bases between. This CDR3 has 13 amino acids. The DNA of the CDR3 is TGTGCCAGCAGCCTCGGACAGCAAGAGACCCAGTACTTC. Encoded protein: CASSLGQQETQYF.

The chain is built from TRBV15 and TRBJ2-2; 11 positions match TRBD1. CDR1 is LNHNV, CDR2 YYDKDF, per germline (reference sequence). The trim removed 0 bases at V and 9 bases at J, leaving 3 bases unmatched. The length of the CDR3 is 15 residues. CDR3 region: CATSRDGTGGRELFF. Here the CDR3 DNA reads TGTGCCACCAGCAGAGACGGGACAGGGGGGCGGGAGCTGTTTTTT.

V gene TRBV2 combines with J gene TRBJ2-3; D is perhaps TRBD1 (6 bases). V was clipped by 10 bases and J by 4 bases, with 15 bases between them. CDR3 length: 13 residues. In germline, CDR1 is SNHLY, CDR2 FYNNEI. Written as DNA, the CDR3 is TGTGCCACATCTTACAGGGCGCCAGATACGCAGTATTTT. Translated, it gives CATSYRAPDTQYF.

The chain combines TRBV29-1 with TRBJ1-1; D gene unclear. The CDR3 loop spans 15 amino acids. V gave up 7 bases and J gave up 3 bases, with 21 bases separating them. Germline lookup yields CDR1 SQVTM and CDR2 ANQGSEA. The CDR3 loop is CSGWVWASFDTEAFF. The CDR3 DNA reads as TGCAGCGGCTGGGTCTGGGCGTCTTTTGACACTGAAGCTTTCTTT.

The chain is built from TRBV5-1 and TRBJ1-4; D unresolved. The CDR3 contains 13 residues. Between the trimmed V and J ends, which lost 0 bases and 8 bases, there was a span of 8 bases. Germline V gives CDR1 SGHRS, CDR2 YFSETQ. The CDR3 DNA is TGCGCCAGCAGCTTGGCCTGGGAGGAAAAACTGTTTTTT. Its translation is CASSLAWEEKLFF.

This sequence joins TRBV11-2 and TRBJ2-6; no clear D. The V end lost 0 bases, the J end lost 2 bases, and 5 bases lay between the germline ends. The V gene's germline CDR1 is SGHAT and CDR2 FQNNGV. The length of the CDR3 is 15 residues. CDR3 region: CASSLDGAGANVLTF. In DNA form, the CDR3 reads TGTGCCAGCAGCTTAGATGGGGCTGGGGCCAACGTCCTGACTTTC.

This chain links TRBV19 with TRBJ2-2; no reliable D call. V shed 10 bases and J shed 1 base, with 10 bases lying between them. The CDR3 runs to 13 residues. Germline V CDR1 and CDR2: LNHDA, SQIVND (reference sequence). This CDR3 reads CATLGMNTGELFF. In DNA, the CDR3 is TGTGCCACCCTGGGGATGAACACCGGGGAGCTGTTTTTT.

The V gene is TRBV6-1, the J gene TRBJ1-5, with D unclear. The CDR3 has 17 residues. With 1 base removed from V and 6 bases from J, the gap between germline ends came to 19 bases. Germline V gene data show CDR1 as MNHNS and CDR2 as SASEGT. CDR3 loop: CASSEDSLRNWGQPQHF. The CDR3 bases are TGTGCCAGCAGTGAAGACAGTCTACGCAACTGGGGTCAGCCCCAGCATTTT.

V usage is TRBV6-5 and J usage is TRBJ1-1; 7 positions agree with TRBD1. Trimming took 7 bases from V and 5 from J; bases not matched to a gene: 4. The CDR3 totals 12 residues. CDR1 and CDR2 (germline): MNHEY, SVGAGI. CDR3: CASMFRGTEAFF. The CDR3 nucleotides read TGTGCCAGCATGTTCAGGGGGACTGAAGCTTTCTTT.

V and J are TRBV27 and TRBJ2-4; D is uncertain. The CDR3 extends over 15 amino acids. V gave up 5 bases and J gave up 0 bases, with 11 bases separating them. In germline, CDR1 is MNHEY, CDR2 SMNVEV (reference sequence). CDR3 DNA: TGTGCCAGCAGTCAACGACTGCTAGCCAAAAACATTCAGTACTTC. Its translation is CASSQRLLAKNIQYF.

The chain carries TRBV19 and TRBJ2-2; D remains ambiguous. Trimming cost V 7 bases and J 4 bases, with 16 bases left between them. This CDR3 is built from 15 residues. Germline assignment: CDR1 LNHDA and CDR2 SQIVND (reference sequence). The CDR3 sequence: CASTLLAKSTGELFF. The CDR3 bases are TGTGCCAGTACATTACTGGCCAAATCCACCGGGGAGCTGTTTTTT.

This clone has more than one count but fewer than ten. The CDR3 is CASSAGTPGELFF. As DNA, the CDR3 is TGTGCCAGCAGCGCTGGGACACCCGGGGAGCTGTTTTTT. The chain employs TRBV5-4 and TRBJ2-2; weak D call: TRBD1 (6 bases). Between the trimmed V and J ends, which lost 4 bases and 6 bases, there was a span of 10 bases. The CDR3 spans 13 residues. CDR1 is SGHNT and CDR2 is YYREEE in the germline V gene (reference sequence).

In regard to this clone: Other DNA variants within this sample encode the same CDR3. The chain employs TRBV9 and TRBJ2-3, with unresolved D. The CDR3 covers 14 residues. V dropped 0 bases and J dropped 1 base, with 6 bases sitting between them. Germline V gene sequence: CDR1 SGDLS, CDR2 YYNGEE. CDR3 sequence reads: CASSVGPRTDTQYF. The DNA for the CDR3 is TGTGCCAGCAGCGTAGGCCCCCGCACAGATACGCAGTATTTT. Full variable domain (rest looked up from reference TRBV9 and TRBJ2-3): DSGVTQTPKHLITATGQRVTLRCSPRSGDLSVYWYQQSLDQGLQFLIQYYNGEERAKGNILERFSAQQFPDLHSELNLSSLELGDSALYFCASSVGPRTDTQYFGPGTRLTVL.

The J gene is TRBJ2-1, the V gene TRBV18; 10 bases fit TRBD1. After removal of 4 bases from V and 10 bases from J, the junction contained 1 base not matched to a gene. The CDR3 is 12 amino acids. CDR1 KGHSH and CDR2 LQKENI come from the germline V gene. The CDR3 sequence: CASSQTGGEQFF. The CDR3 nucleotides read TGTGCCAGCTCACAGACAGGGGGCGAGCAGTTCTTC.

The rearrangement joins TRBV4-2 to TRBJ1-2; 12 bases match TRBD1. The CDR3 runs to 18 residues. The V gene's germline CDR1 is LGHNA and CDR2 YNFKEQ. The V segment lost 1 base and the J segment 4 bases; nucleotides outside the gene matches: 10. The CDR3 region has the DNA TGTGCCAGCAGCCAAGTTCGGGGACAGGGGGCGAGCGGCTATGGCTACACCTTC. As protein: CASSQVRGQGASGYGYTF.

The CDR3 here is CASSQDVRGAYEQYF. The CDR3 DNA sequence: TGTGCCAGCAGCCAAGACGTTCGGGGGGCGTACGAGCAGTACTTC. The chain combines TRBV3-1 (or the pseudogene TRBV3-2) with TRBJ2-7; D possibly corresponds to TRBD2 (7 bases). CDR1 is LGHDT and CDR2 is YNNKEL in the germline V gene (reference sequence). V was pared by 0 bases and J by 4 bases, with 13 bases between. CDR3 length: 15 residues.

V is TRBV28 and J is TRBJ2-5, with D perhaps matching TRBD2 (5 bases). Trimming pared 5 bases from V and 6 bases from J, leaving 10 bases between. The CDR3 runs 12 residues. Germline-derived CDR1 and CDR2 are MDHEN and SYDVKM. In DNA, the CDR3 is TGTGCCAGCAGTACGGGGTTAAAGACCCAGTACTTC. Protein sequence: CASSTGLKTQYF.

In its sample, this clone was seen a few times. The V gene is TRBV5-1, the J gene TRBJ2-7, with TRBD1 matching over 9 bases. Germline V CDR1 and CDR2: SGHRS, YFSETQ. V shed 4 bases and J 1 base; nucleotides not matched to a gene: 18. The CDR3 contains 19 residues. The CDR3 region has the DNA TGCGCCAGCAGCCGAGAAGGGACAGGGCAATGGGTCGGGTCCTACGAGCAGTACTTC. It codes for CASSREGTGQWVGSYEQYF.

V usage is TRBV2 and J usage is TRBJ2-2, with a possible D match to TRBD1 (6 bases). This CDR3 comprises 12 residues. V was trimmed by 6 bases and J by 8 bases, leaving 10 bases between them. Per germline, CDR1 SNHLY and CDR2 FYNNEI. This CDR3 is CASRGQAGELFF. CDR3 bases: TGTGCCAGCAGGGGACAAGCTGGGGAGCTGTTTTTT.

The chain has TRBV29-1 and TRBJ2-7; possible D gene TRBD2, 7 bases. Germline V gene data show CDR1 as SQVTM and CDR2 as ANQGSEA. The CDR3 is 13 amino acids. Trimming removed 8 bases from V and 4 bases from J, with 18 bases in between. CDR3: CSTTGGASYEQYF. Here the CDR3 DNA reads TGCAGCACTACGGGGGGCGCAAGTTACGAGCAGTACTTC.

The rearrangement links TRBV19 to TRBJ1-1; possibly TRBD1 for D (5 bases). The length of the CDR3 is 14 residues. From germline, CDR1 is LNHDA and CDR2 SQIVND (reference sequence). Trimming removed 2 bases from V and 6 bases from J, with 13 bases in between. The DNA for the CDR3 is TGTGCCAGTAGTATACCGGGGGAGGCCCCTGAAGCTTTCTTT. This gives the protein CASSIPGEAPEAFF. Looking up the rest from reference TRBV19 and TRBJ1-1 gives the full variable domain: DGGITQSPKYLFRKEGQNVTLSCEQNLNHDAMYWYRQDPGQGLRLIYYSQIVNDFQKGDIAEGYSVSREKKESFPLTVTSAQKNPTAFYLCASSIPGEAPEAFFGQGTRLTVV.

This clone was picked up one time. The gene calls are TRBV10-3 and TRBJ1-1, with a weak D call TRBD1 (5 bases). Trimming took 5 bases from V and 6 from J, leaving 22 bases between them. The V gene's germline CDR1 is ENHRY and CDR2 SYGVKD. The CDR3 runs 16 residues. CDR3 in amino acids: CAISTGTVLGSAEAFF. In DNA form, the CDR3 reads TGTGCCATCAGTACTGGGACCGTCCTGGGTAGCGCTGAAGCTTTCTTT.

This clone showed up just once. Relative to the germline gene, one junction end is altered; a read error may explain this. The chain combines TRBV24-1 with TRBJ1-5; TRBD1 matches at 7 bases. CDR3 length: 14 amino acids. CDR1 KGHDR and CDR2 SFDVKD come from the germline V gene. The CDR3 is CAIRQGSSSQPQHF. The CDR3, as DNA: TGTGCCATCCGACAGGGTTCAAGCAGTCAGCCCCAGCATTTT.

This chain uses TRBV6-5 with TRBJ1-4; TRBD1 aligns across 7 bases. The germline V gene has CDR1 MNHEY and CDR2 SVGAGI. The CDR3 runs 13 residues. The V gene end was trimmed by 9 bases and the J gene end by 4 bases; junction bases not matched to a gene: 5. The CDR3 loop is CARTTGLNEKLFF. The CDR3 nucleotides read TGTGCCAGGACGACAGGGCTTAATGAAAAACTGTTTTTT.

This clone came up a few times. The rearrangement uses TRBV3-1 (or the pseudogene TRBV3-2) and TRBJ1-4, with D hard to call. V was pared by 7 bases and J by 6 bases, with 12 bases between. CDR1 is LGHDT and CDR2 is YNNKEL in the germline V gene (reference sequence). The CDR3 length is 13 residues. The CDR3 is CASTRREDEKLFF. CDR3 DNA: TGTGCCAGCACTAGAAGGGAGGATGAAAAACTGTTTTTT.

The table lists this clone with a count of one. In DNA form, the CDR3 reads TGTGCCAGCAGCGATCCCCCGACTAGCGGGAGGAGTACCGGGGAGCTGTTTTTT. Encoded protein: CASSDPPTSGRSTGELFF. V gene TRBV9 combines with J gene TRBJ2-2; TRBD2 aligns across 13 bases. CDR3 size: 18 residues. V gave up 3 bases and J gave up 5 bases; unmatched junction bases: 10. Germline-derived CDR1 and CDR2 are SGDLS and YYNGEE.